This TCR beta chain was obtained from a study of OX40 agonist ivuxolimab in advanced cancers. Study-wide points: Both blood CD4+ and CD8+ T cells showed clonal growth by week 6 at 0.1 to 3.0 mg/kg. In the 0.1-3.0 mg/kg groups, partial responders showed among the lowest expansion.

Trimming took 4 bases from V and 2 from J, leaving 12 bases between them. The length of the CDR3 is 14 residues. Germline-derived CDR1 and CDR2 are SGHRS and YFSETQ. TCRdb's copy holds only in-frame clones and misses some; the assay was immunoSEQ multiplex PCR. The data hold about 69,000 clones, with nearly 90% observed a single time. On this clone: Its target is unknown.

Autoimmune disease history or systemic immunosuppression was exclusionary. The TCR comes from an adult with an advanced solid tumor such as melanoma, head and neck, liver or kidney cancer. This chain joins TRBV5-1 and TRBJ2-5; tentatively, D is TRBD2 (6 bases). Sequences were derived from CD4+ or CD8+ T cells sorted from blood, sampled in a trial of the OX40 agonist ivuxolimab. The CDR3 nucleotides read TGCGCCAGCAGCCGAGGGACTTCTCAAGAGACCCAGTACTTC. Translation gives CASSRGTSQETQYF.